This entry concerns a single TCR beta chain. The data were taken from a study of T cell changes during pregnancy in multiple sclerosis. Profiled with immunoSEQ multiplex PCR; TCRdb holds only in-frame clones, not every one. The sample shows 30,000 to 40,000 clones, 90% of them seen only once. CDR3 length equals 12 residues. V gave up 5 bases and J gave up 3 bases, with 4 bases separating them. CDR1 and CDR2 from the germline V gene are SEHNR and FQNEAQ (reference sequence). The sample in question was CD4+ T cells from peripheral blood mononuclear cells, obtained in the first trimester of pregnancy. V usage is TRBV7-9 and J usage is TRBJ2-2; D gene uncertain. This clonotype was obtained from a female donor in good health, enrolled as a control in a pregnancy study. This CDR3 reads CASSRDTGELFF. CDR3 sequence (DNA): TGTGCCAGCAGCAGAGACACCGGGGAGCTGTTTTTT.